This T cell receptor (beta chain) was captured by sequencing in a study of Graves' ophthalmopathy and Graves' hyperthyroidism. Every ophthalmopathy donor presented moderate-to-severe activity, CAS ≥3, NOSPECS ≥4 and duration under 3 months. This clonotype was detected ten times or more. Researchers took RNA transcripts and amplified TCR beta CDR3 regions from them. Following a first-round RT-PCR that used HTBI primers, a second-round multiplex PCR was carried out. TCRdb recomputed calls from the multiplex PCR reads with MiXCR, one row per CDR3 protein. The table records 450,000 or so distinct CDR3 sequences, around 14% of them present only once. V lost 7 bases and J lost 5, with 8 bases in between. In germline, CDR1 is MNHNS, CDR2 SASEGT. This CDR3 spans 11 amino acids.

The rearrangement joins TRBV6-1 to TRBJ1-1; D gene uncertain. The source material was blood. The TCR comes from a woman aged 25 to 39 with Graves' ophthalmopathy. Here the CDR3 reads CASTRITEAFF. The CDR3 DNA reads as TGTGCCAGCACTCGCATAACTGAAGCTTTCTTT.